Listed below are T cell receptor beta chains from one sample, sequenced in a study of neurological immune-mediated disorders. TCRdb analysed the 5' RACE reads with MiXCR anew, one entry per CDR3 protein. The data hold 39,000 or so distinct CDR3 sequences, with approximately 5% observed a single time. The source material was CD4+ T cells from blood. These receptor sequences come from a man between 18 and 35 years old in good health. Both conserved end residues are part of each CDR3. Each record gives: J gene, D gene, V gene, clone size, CDR3 DNA, CDR3 protein. The D gene is left open where the match is weak. Rows give clone size only sometimes, using once, few, many, or a class for an expanded clone.

J gene: TRBJ2-7
D gene: TRBD1
V gene: TRBV7-2
clone size: many
CDR3 DNA: TGTGCCAGCAGCCTAGACAGGGTGGCCTACGAGCAGTACTTC
CDR3 protein: CASSLDRVAYEQYF

J gene: TRBJ2-5
D gene: NA
V gene: TRBV6-2/TRBV6-3
clone size: many
CDR3 DNA: TGTGCCAGCAGTTACGCCACAGGGAGAGAGACCCAGTACTTC
CDR3 protein: CASSYATGRETQYF

J gene: TRBJ1-1
D gene: TRBD1
V gene: TRBV6-1
clone size: many
CDR3 DNA: TGTGCCAGCAGGCTGACAGGGGGGAACACTGAAGCTTTCTTT
CDR3 protein: CASRLTGGNTEAFF

J gene: TRBJ1-1
D gene: TRBD1
V gene: TRBV4-2
clone size: many
CDR3 DNA: TGTGCCAGCAGCCAAGGTTCCCAGGGGGACACTGAAGCTTTCTTT
CDR3 protein: CASSQGSQGDTEAFF

J gene: TRBJ2-7
D gene: TRBD2
V gene: TRBV5-4
clone size: NA
CDR3 DNA: TGTGCCAGCAGACGGGACTCCTGGGGAGGGGAGCAGTACTTC
CDR3 protein: CASRRDSWGGEQYF

J gene: TRBJ1-2
D gene: NA
V gene: TRBV6-5
clone size: many
CDR3 DNA: TGTGCCAGCAGCCCCGCGGGAGGGGCCGGTGGCTACACCTTC
CDR3 protein: CASSPAGGAGGYTF

J gene: TRBJ1-6
D gene: NA
V gene: TRBV5-1
clone size: many
CDR3 DNA: TGCGCCAGCAGCTTGTCGTCAGGGGTGTCCTATAATTCACCCCTCCACTTT
CDR3 protein: CASSLSSGVSYNSPLHF

J gene: TRBJ2-5
D gene: TRBD1
V gene: TRBV6-4
clone size: many
CDR3 DNA: TGTGCCAGCAGTGATTACGCCACAACAGGGGACAAAGAGACCCAGTACTTC
CDR3 protein: CASSDYATTGDKETQYF

J gene: TRBJ2-7
D gene: NA
V gene: TRBV5-1
clone size: many
CDR3 DNA: TGCGCCAGCAGCCCGTGGGGAGCGGGCGAGCAGTACTTC
CDR3 protein: CASSPWGAGEQYF

J gene: TRBJ1-2
D gene: NA
V gene: TRBV5-1
clone size: many
CDR3 DNA: TGCGCCAGCAGCTTCACACTCGACATCTATGGCTACACCTTC
CDR3 protein: CASSFTLDIYGYTF

J gene: TRBJ1-1
D gene: TRBD1
V gene: TRBV5-1
clone size: many
CDR3 DNA: TGCGCCAGCAGCTCCCAACAGGGGACTGAAGCTTTCTTT
CDR3 protein: CASSSQQGTEAFF

J gene: TRBJ2-6
D gene: NA
V gene: TRBV7-6
clone size: many
CDR3 DNA: TGTGCCAGCAGCCATGGGGCCAACGTCCTGACTTTC
CDR3 protein: CASSHGANVLTF

J gene: TRBJ1-2
D gene: NA
V gene: TRBV5-1
clone size: medium-sized
CDR3 DNA: TGCGCCAGCAGCTTGCTTGGGACCAACTATGGCTACACCTTC
CDR3 protein: CASSLLGTNYGYTF

J gene: TRBJ2-2
D gene: NA
V gene: TRBV18
clone size: many
CDR3 DNA: TGTGCCAGCTCACCTTTGCAGGAGAACACCGGGGAGCTGTTTTTT
CDR3 protein: CASSPLQENTGELFF

J gene: TRBJ1-5
D gene: NA
V gene: TRBV5-1
clone size: many
CDR3 DNA: TGCGCCAGCAGCCCTGACAGTATCAATCAGCCCCAGCATTTT
CDR3 protein: CASSPDSINQPQHF

J gene: TRBJ1-1
D gene: TRBD1
V gene: TRBV6-1
clone size: many
CDR3 DNA: TGTGCCAGCAGTGGAGACAGGGGGAAGGCTTTCTTT
CDR3 protein: CASSGDRGKAFF

J gene: TRBJ1-1
D gene: TRBD1
V gene: TRBV6-6
clone size: many
CDR3 DNA: TGTGCCAGCAGCGCCGACAGGGGGCCCCCAACTGAAGCTTTCTTT
CDR3 protein: CASSADRGPPTEAFF

J gene: TRBJ1-1
D gene: NA
V gene: TRBV25-1
clone size: many
CDR3 DNA: TGTGCCAGCAGTGAATACCAGAACACTGAAGCTTTCTTT
CDR3 protein: CASSEYQNTEAFF

J gene: TRBJ2-3
D gene: NA
V gene: TRBV20-1
clone size: many
CDR3 DNA: TGCAGTGCGCGGGGGCCCAGCACAGATACGCAGTATTTT
CDR3 protein: CSARGPSTDTQYF

J gene: TRBJ2-1
D gene: NA
V gene: TRBV10-3
clone size: many
CDR3 DNA: TGTGCCATCAGTGAGTTGACGACAAATGAGCAGTTCTTC
CDR3 protein: CAISELTTNEQFF

J gene: TRBJ1-2
D gene: NA
V gene: TRBV7-9
clone size: few
CDR3 DNA: TGTGCCAGCAGCCCCGACGGCACCTATGGCTACACCTTC
CDR3 protein: CASSPDGTYGYTF

J gene: TRBJ1-1
D gene: NA
V gene: TRBV5-1
clone size: few
CDR3 DNA: TGCGCCAGCAGCTTGGCGCCGGGCATGAACACTGAAGCTTTCTTT
CDR3 protein: CASSLAPGMNTEAFF

J gene: TRBJ1-1
D gene: NA
V gene: TRBV6-1
clone size: many
CDR3 DNA: TGTGCCAGCAGTGGACTGGGTGTAGACACTGAAGCTTTCTTT
CDR3 protein: CASSGLGVDTEAFF

J gene: TRBJ2-7
D gene: NA
V gene: TRBV20-1
clone size: many
CDR3 DNA: TGCAGTGCTAGCAGGCGTGGAGGGGGGCCCTACGAGCAGTACTTC
CDR3 protein: CSASRRGGGPYEQYF

J gene: TRBJ1-2
D gene: NA
V gene: TRBV2
clone size: many
CDR3 DNA: TGTGCCAGCACAAAAACGGGGCCCGGGGGCTATGGCTACACCTTC
CDR3 protein: CASTKTGPGGYGYTF

J gene: TRBJ1-4
D gene: NA
V gene: TRBV5-1
clone size: many
CDR3 DNA: TGCGCCAGCAGCTCGGAGGCCATGGCTAATGAAAAACTGTTTTTT
CDR3 protein: CASSSEAMANEKLFF

J gene: TRBJ2-7
D gene: TRBD1
V gene: TRBV7-9
clone size: many
CDR3 DNA: TGTGCCAGCAGCTTAGACAGGGGGAGCTCCTACGAGCAGTACTTC
CDR3 protein: CASSLDRGSSYEQYF

J gene: TRBJ1-2
D gene: NA
V gene: TRBV5-1
clone size: many
CDR3 DNA: TGCGCCAGCAGCAGCGGGACGGACCTCTATGGCTACACCTTC
CDR3 protein: CASSSGTDLYGYTF

J gene: TRBJ2-2
D gene: NA
V gene: TRBV6-5
clone size: many
CDR3 DNA: TGTGCCAGCAGTTACTCAGCCCCCCGGGAGCTGTTTTTT
CDR3 protein: CASSYSAPRELFF

J gene: TRBJ1-1
D gene: NA
V gene: TRBV29-1
clone size: many
CDR3 DNA: TGCAGCGTTGAAAGGACACCCTTGAACACTGAAGCTTTCTTT
CDR3 protein: CSVERTPLNTEAFF

J gene: TRBJ2-5
D gene: TRBD2
V gene: TRBV7-7
clone size: many
CDR3 DNA: TGTGCTAGCACCCCGGGTAGCGGGGGCCAAGAGACCCAGTACTTC
CDR3 protein: CASTPGSGGQETQYF

J gene: TRBJ1-2
D gene: TRBD1
V gene: TRBV5-5
clone size: many
CDR3 DNA: TGTGCCAGCAGCTTGGCTACAGGGGGCGCGGTTGGCTACACCTTC
CDR3 protein: CASSLATGGAVGYTF

J gene: TRBJ2-4
D gene: NA
V gene: TRBV4-1
clone size: many
CDR3 DNA: TGCGCCAGCAGCCTCGAGTTAGCCAAAAACATTCAGTACTTC
CDR3 protein: CASSLELAKNIQYF

J gene: TRBJ1-5
D gene: NA
V gene: TRBV20-1
clone size: many
CDR3 DNA: TGCAGTGCTAGAGATCGTAGCAATCAGCCCCAGCATTTT
CDR3 protein: CSARDRSNQPQHF

J gene: TRBJ2-3
D gene: NA
V gene: TRBV18
clone size: many
CDR3 DNA: TGTGCCAGCTCACCACGGGGACTGGCAATTCGCACAGATACGCAGTATTTT
CDR3 protein: CASSPRGLAIRTDTQYF

J gene: TRBJ1-1
D gene: NA
V gene: TRBV20-1
clone size: many
CDR3 DNA: TGCAGTGCTAGCGGTGCACCACCGGGACGGATGAACACTGAAGCTTTCTTT
CDR3 protein: CSASGAPPGRMNTEAFF

J gene: TRBJ1-2
D gene: NA
V gene: TRBV5-6
clone size: many
CDR3 DNA: TGTGCCAGCAGCTTCTGGGCTGGCTACACCTTC
CDR3 protein: CASSFWAGYTF

J gene: TRBJ2-1
D gene: TRBD2
V gene: TRBV6-5
clone size: many
CDR3 DNA: TGTGCCAGCAGTTTGCGGACTAGCGGGGGGGCAAATGAGCAGTTCTTC
CDR3 protein: CASSLRTSGGANEQFF

J gene: TRBJ1-1
D gene: NA
V gene: TRBV3-1
clone size: many
CDR3 DNA: TGTGCCAGCAGCCAACAGTTGGAGGGACGCGCTTTCTTT
CDR3 protein: CASSQQLEGRAFF

J gene: TRBJ1-1
D gene: TRBD1
V gene: TRBV5-1
clone size: many
CDR3 DNA: TGCGCCAGCAGCTTCGGATCGACAGGGACCACTGAAGCTTTCTTT
CDR3 protein: CASSFGSTGTTEAFF